Given below is one T cell receptor beta chain in context. The sample comes from a study of blood T cell repertoires in COVID-19. The CDR3 length is 18 residues. V dropped 4 bases and J dropped 0 bases, with 22 bases sitting between them. Germline V CDR1 and CDR2: MDHEN, SYDVKM. Authors' analysis steps: Estimation of nucleated cell counts was performed using reference gene primer amplification. Here immunoSEQ multiplex PCR was the method, and the copy in TCRdb shows in-frame clones only, minus some. V and J calls and clone size are as listed in that table; D and trimming were resolved from the DNA. The table shows approximately 42,000 clones, with roughly 73% occurring only once.

The clonotype comes from an elderly man with acute or convalescent COVID-19. The genes are TRBV28 and TRBJ2-7, with a possible D match to TRBD2 (6 bases). What was sequenced was peripheral blood. The CDR3, as DNA: TGTGCCAGCAGTTCCCCCCTAGGGACTGCCTACTCCTCCTACGAGCAGTACTTC. It encodes CASSSPLGTAYSSYEQYF.